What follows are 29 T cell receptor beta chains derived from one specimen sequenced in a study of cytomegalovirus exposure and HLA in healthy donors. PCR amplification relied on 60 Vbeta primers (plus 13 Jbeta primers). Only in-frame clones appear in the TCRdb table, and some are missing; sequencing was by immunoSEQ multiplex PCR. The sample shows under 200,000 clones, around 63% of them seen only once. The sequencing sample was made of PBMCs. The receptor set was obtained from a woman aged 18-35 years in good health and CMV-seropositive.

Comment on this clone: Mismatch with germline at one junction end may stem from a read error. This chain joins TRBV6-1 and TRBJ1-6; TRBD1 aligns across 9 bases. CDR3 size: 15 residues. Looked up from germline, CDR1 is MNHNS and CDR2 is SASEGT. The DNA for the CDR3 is TGTGCCAGCAGTGAGTCCGGGACAGGGAATTTACCCCTCCACTTT. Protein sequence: CASSESGTGNLPLHF.

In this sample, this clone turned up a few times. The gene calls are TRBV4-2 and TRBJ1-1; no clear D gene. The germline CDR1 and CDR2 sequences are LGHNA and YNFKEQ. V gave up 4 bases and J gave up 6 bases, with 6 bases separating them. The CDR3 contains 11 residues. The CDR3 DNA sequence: TGTGCCAGCAGCCGCGGTCCTGAAGCTTTCTTT. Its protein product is CASSRGPEAFF.

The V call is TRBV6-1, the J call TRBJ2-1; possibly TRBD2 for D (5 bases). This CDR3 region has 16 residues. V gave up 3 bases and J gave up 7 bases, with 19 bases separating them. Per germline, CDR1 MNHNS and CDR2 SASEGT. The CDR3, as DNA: TGTGCCAGCAGTGAGCGTGATCGGGGTTTAATAAATGAGCAGTTCTTC. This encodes CASSERDRGLINEQFF.

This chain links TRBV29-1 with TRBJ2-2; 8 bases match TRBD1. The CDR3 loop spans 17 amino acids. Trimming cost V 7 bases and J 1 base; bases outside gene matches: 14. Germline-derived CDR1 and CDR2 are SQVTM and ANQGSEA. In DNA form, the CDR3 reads TGCAGCGGGCCCGGGACAGGTGAGACACTGAACACCGGGGAGCTGTTTTTT. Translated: CSGPGTGETLNTGELFF.

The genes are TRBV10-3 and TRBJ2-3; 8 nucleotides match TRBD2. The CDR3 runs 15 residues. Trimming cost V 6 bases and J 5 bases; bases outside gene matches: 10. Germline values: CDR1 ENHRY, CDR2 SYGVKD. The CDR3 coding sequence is TGTGCCATCAGCTTAGCGGGGACGACCCAAGATACGCAGTATTTT. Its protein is CAISLAGTTQDTQYF.

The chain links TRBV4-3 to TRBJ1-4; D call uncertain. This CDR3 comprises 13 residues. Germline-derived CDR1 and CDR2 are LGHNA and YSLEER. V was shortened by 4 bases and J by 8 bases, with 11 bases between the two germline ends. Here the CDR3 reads CASSRAPGEKLFF. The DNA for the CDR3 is TGCGCCAGCAGCCGGGCCCCGGGGGAAAAACTGTTTTTT.

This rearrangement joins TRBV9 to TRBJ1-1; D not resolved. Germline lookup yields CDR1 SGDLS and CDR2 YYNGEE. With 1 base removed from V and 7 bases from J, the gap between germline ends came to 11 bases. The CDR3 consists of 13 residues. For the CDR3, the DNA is TGTGCCAGCAGCGTAAGTGGAGGTTTTGAAGCTTTCTTT. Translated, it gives CASSVSGGFEAFF.

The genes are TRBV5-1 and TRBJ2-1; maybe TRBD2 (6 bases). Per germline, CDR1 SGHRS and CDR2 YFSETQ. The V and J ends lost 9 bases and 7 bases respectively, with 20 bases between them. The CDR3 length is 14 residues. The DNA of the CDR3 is TGCGCCACGAGGGTTCTCGGGGGTGAAAATGAGCAGTTCTTC. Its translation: CATRVLGGENEQFF.

The CDR3 loop is CASSSRGREGFRELFF. CDR3 bases: TGTGCCAGCAGCTCCAGGGGGCGGGAGGGCTTTAGGGAGCTGTTTTTT. The chain joins TRBV7-2 to TRBJ2-2, with D maybe TRBD2 (9 bases). V was pared by 4 bases and J by 9 bases, with 21 bases between. The CDR3 runs 16 residues. CDR1 and CDR2 from the germline V gene are SGHTA and FQGNSA.

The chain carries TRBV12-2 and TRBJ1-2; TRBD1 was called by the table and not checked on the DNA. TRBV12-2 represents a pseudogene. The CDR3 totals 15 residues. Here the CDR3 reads CASRLEPTGVCGYTF. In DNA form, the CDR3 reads TGTGCAAGTCGCTTGGAACCGACAGGGGTGTGTGGCTACACCTTC.

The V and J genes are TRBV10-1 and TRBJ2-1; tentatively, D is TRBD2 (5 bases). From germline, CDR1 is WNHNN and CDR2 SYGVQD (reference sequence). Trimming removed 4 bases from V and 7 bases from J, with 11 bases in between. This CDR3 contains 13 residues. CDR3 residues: CASSAGVWNEQFF. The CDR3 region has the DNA TGCGCCAGCAGTGCCGGGGTTTGGAATGAGCAGTTCTTC.

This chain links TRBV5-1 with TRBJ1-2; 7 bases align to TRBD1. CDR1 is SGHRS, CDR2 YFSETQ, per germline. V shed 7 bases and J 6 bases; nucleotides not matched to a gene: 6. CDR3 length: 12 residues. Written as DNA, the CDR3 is TGCGCCAGCGTAGGGACAGACGATGGCTACACCTTC. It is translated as CASVGTDDGYTF.

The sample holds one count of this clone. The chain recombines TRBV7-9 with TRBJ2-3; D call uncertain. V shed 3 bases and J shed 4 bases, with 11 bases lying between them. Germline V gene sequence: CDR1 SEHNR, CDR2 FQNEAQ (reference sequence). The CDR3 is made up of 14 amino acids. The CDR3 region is CASSFELTSDTQYF. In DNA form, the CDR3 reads TGTGCCAGCAGCTTCGAACTTACCTCAGATACGCAGTATTTT.

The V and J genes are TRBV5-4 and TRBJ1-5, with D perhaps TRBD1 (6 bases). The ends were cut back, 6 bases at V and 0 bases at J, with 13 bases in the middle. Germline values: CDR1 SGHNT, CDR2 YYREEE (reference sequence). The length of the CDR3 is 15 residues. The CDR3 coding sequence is TGTGCCAGCACTACAGGGCCCAATAGCAATCAGCCCCAGCATTTT. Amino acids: CASTTGPNSNQPQHF.

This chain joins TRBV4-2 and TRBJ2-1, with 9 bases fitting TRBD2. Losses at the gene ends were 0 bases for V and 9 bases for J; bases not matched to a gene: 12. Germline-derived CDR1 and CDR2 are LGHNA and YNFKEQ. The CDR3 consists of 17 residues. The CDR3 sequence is CASSQEPAAGGFGEQFF. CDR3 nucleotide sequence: TGTGCCAGCAGCCAAGAACCGGCAGCGGGGGGTTTTGGTGAGCAGTTCTTC.

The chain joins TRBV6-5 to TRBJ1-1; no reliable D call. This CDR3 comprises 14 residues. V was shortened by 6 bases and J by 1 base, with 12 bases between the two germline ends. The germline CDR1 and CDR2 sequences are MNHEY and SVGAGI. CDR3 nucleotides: TGTGCCAGCAGGGACGGTGGGAGGAACACTGAAGCTTTCTTT. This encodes CASRDGGRNTEAFF.

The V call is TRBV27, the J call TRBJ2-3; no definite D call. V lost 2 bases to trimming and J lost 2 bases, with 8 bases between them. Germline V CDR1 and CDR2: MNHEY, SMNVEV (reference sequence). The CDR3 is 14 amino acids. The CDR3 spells CASSLATSTDTQYF. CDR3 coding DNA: TGTGCCAGCAGTTTAGCTACCTCCACAGATACGCAGTATTTT.

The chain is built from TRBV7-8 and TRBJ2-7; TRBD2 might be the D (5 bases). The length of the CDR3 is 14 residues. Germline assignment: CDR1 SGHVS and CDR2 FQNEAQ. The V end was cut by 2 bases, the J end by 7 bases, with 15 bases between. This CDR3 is CASSLFEGSEEQYF. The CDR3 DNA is TGTGCCAGCAGCTTATTCGAGGGATCGGAAGAGCAGTACTTC.

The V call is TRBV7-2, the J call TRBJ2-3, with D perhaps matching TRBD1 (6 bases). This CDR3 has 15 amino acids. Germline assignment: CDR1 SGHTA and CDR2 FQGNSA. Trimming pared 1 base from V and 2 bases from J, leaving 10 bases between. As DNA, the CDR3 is TGTGCCAGCAGCTTAGACAGGGTAGACACAGATACGCAGTATTTT. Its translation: CASSLDRVDTDTQYF.

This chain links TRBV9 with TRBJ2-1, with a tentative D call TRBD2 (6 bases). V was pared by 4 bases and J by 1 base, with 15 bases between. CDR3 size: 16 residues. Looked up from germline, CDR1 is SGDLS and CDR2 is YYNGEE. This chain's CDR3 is CASSTDGGLSYNEQFF. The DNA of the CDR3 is TGTGCCAGCAGCACCGACGGAGGGCTTTCCTACAATGAGCAGTTCTTC. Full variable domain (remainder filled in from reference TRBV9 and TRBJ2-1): DSGVTQTPKHLITATGQRVTLRCSPRSGDLSVYWYQQSLDQGLQFLIQYYNGEERAKGNILERFSAQQFPDLHSELNLSSLELGDSALYFCASSTDGGLSYNEQFFGPGTRLTVL.

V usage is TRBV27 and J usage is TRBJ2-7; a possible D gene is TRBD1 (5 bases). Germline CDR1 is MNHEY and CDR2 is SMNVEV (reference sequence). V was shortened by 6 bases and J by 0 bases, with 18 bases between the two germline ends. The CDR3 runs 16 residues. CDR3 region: CASSPVDSRSSYEQYF. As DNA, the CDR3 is TGTGCCAGCAGCCCCGTTGACAGCCGCAGCTCCTACGAGCAGTACTTC.

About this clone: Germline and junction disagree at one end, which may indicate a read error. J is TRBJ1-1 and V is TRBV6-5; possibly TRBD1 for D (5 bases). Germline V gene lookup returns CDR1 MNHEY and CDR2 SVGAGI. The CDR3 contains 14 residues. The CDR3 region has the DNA TGTGCCAGCAGTTCCAGGGCCCTGAACGCTGAAGCTTTCTTT. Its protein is CASSSRALNAEAFF.

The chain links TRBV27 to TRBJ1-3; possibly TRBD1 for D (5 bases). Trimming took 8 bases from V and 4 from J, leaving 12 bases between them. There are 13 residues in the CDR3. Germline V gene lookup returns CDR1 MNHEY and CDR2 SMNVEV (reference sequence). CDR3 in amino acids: CASAGRPGNTIYF. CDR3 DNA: TGTGCCAGCGCAGGGCGTCCGGGAAACACCATATATTTT.

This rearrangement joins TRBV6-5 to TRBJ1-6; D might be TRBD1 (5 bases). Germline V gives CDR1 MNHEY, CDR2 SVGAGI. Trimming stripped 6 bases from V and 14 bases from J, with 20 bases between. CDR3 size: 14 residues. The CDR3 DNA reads TGTGCCAGCAGAGACTCGGGGGGACTTAGGGCCCTCCACTTT. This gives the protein CASRDSGGLRALHF.

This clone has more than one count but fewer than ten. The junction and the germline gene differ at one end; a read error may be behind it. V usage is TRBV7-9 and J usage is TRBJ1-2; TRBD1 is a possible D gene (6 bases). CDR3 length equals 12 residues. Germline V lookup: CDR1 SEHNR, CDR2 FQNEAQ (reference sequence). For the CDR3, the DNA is TGTTCCAGCCCCAGGGACACCTATGGCTACACCTTC. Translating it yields CSSPRDTYGYTF.

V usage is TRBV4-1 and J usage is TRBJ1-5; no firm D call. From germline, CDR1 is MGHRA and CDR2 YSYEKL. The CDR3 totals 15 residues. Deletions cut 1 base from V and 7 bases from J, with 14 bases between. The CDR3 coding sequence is TGCGCCAGCAGCCAAGGGGTCGCAGGCCGACAGCCCCAGCATTTT. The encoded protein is CASSQGVAGRQPQHF.

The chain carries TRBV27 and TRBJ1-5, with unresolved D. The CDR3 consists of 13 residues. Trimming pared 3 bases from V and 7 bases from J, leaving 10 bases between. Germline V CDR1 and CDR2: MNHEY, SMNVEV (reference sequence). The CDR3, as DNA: TGTGCCAGCAGTTTCGGTGGAGGGCAGCCCCAGCATTTT. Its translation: CASSFGGGQPQHF.

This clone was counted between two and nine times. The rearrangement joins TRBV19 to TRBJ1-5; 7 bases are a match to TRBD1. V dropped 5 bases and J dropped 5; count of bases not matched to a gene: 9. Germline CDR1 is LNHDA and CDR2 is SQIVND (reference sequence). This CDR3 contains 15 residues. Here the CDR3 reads CASSVLQGTYQPQHF. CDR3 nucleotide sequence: TGTGCCAGTAGTGTCCTACAGGGGACGTATCAGCCCCAGCATTTT.

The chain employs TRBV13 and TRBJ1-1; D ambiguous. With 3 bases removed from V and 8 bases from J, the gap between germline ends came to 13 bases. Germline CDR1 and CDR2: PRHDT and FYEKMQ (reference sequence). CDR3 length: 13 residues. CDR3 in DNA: TGTGCCAGCAGCTTGCCGTACAGAGACGAAGCTTTCTTT. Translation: CASSLPYRDEAFF.